This entry lists 19 T cell receptor beta chains sequenced from one sample in a study of blood T cells in healthy people across ages. Next came a second PCR, run for about 6 to 12 cycles, which used a sample-barcoded 5' primer along with a J-beta primer mix. Using its own MiXCR run on the 5' RACE reads, TCRdb lists one record per CDR3 protein. The sample holds about 1.5 million distinct CDR3 sequences; approximately 43% are singletons and the top ten take 4%. Material for sequencing was blood. These receptors all stem from a woman between 18 and 29 years old in good health.

The chain combines TRBV5-4 with TRBJ2-1; D is tentatively TRBD1 or TRBD2 (6 bases each). This CDR3 contains 15 residues. Germline CDR1 is SGHNT and CDR2 is YYREEE (reference sequence). V was clipped by 1 base and J by 4 bases, with 12 bases between them. The CDR3 region is CASSLNGGLYNEQFF. As DNA, the CDR3 is TGTGCCAGCAGCTTGAACGGGGGCCTTTACAATGAGCAGTTCTTC.

This rearrangement joins TRBV9 to TRBJ2-1, with D possibly TRBD2 on 5 matching bases. CDR1 SGDLS and CDR2 YYNGEE come from the germline V gene. The CDR3 contains 14 residues. The V end lost 2 bases, the J end lost 9 bases, and 15 bases lay between the germline ends. CDR3 DNA: TGTGCCAGCAGCGTTGTTACTAGTTTGAGTGAGCAGTTCTTC. This sequence encodes CASSVVTSLSEQFF.

The rearrangement links TRBV27 to TRBJ2-3; 8 nucleotides align to TRBD2. V was pared by 0 bases and J by 4 bases, with 6 bases of the junction left unmatched. From germline, CDR1 is MNHEY and CDR2 SMNVEV (reference sequence). CDR3 size: 16 residues. CDR3 amino acids: CASSLSGGGPPDTQYF. CDR3 nucleotides: TGTGCCAGCAGTTTATCGGGCGGGGGGCCCCCAGATACGCAGTATTTT.

V gene TRBV6-5 combines with J gene TRBJ1-2, with a tentative D call TRBD1 (6 bases). In germline, CDR1 is MNHEY, CDR2 SVGAGI. CDR3 length equals 15 residues. V was trimmed by 2 bases and J by 3 bases, leaving 13 bases between them. The CDR3 sequence is CASSYARGAHYGYTF. The CDR3 nucleotides read TGTGCCAGCAGTTACGCGAGGGGGGCTCACTATGGCTACACCTTC.

Only a few counts were recorded for this clonotype. This chain joins TRBV20-1 and TRBJ2-4; the match to TRBD2 covers 8 bases. The assigned J gene may be wrong: the sequence end matches TRBJ2-7 better. The CDR3 covers 14 residues. From germline, CDR1 is DFQATT and CDR2 SNEGSKA (reference sequence). CDR3 amino acids: CSARASGRPFEQYF. The CDR3 nucleotides are TGCAGTGCTAGAGCGAGCGGGAGACCTTTCGAGCAGTACTTC.

The chain recombines TRBV4-1 with TRBJ2-1; 7 bases agree with TRBD2. V lost 1 base, J lost 5 bases, and 14 bases stayed unmatched. This CDR3 comprises 18 residues. Germline lookup yields CDR1 MGHRA and CDR2 YSYEKL. The CDR3 DNA reads TGCGCCAGCAGCCAAGGAATGTTAGGGCGAGCGGGGAACAATGAGCAGTTCTTC. Amino acid sequence: CASSQGMLGRAGNNEQFF.

This clonotype has more than one count but fewer than ten. The chain has TRBV3-1 and TRBJ2-7; unclear D gene. Germline CDR1 LGHDT, CDR2 YNNKEL (reference sequence). The CDR3 has 16 residues. V lost 4 bases to trimming and J lost 0 bases, with 16 bases between them. The CDR3 here is CASSPGRRLYSYEQYF. CDR3 nucleotide sequence: TGTGCCAGCAGCCCCGGACGGCGCCTTTACTCCTACGAGCAGTACTTC.

This clonotype was recorded only once. The V and J genes are TRBV20-1 and TRBJ2-5; a possible D gene is TRBD1 (5 bases). The CDR3 has 12 amino acids. The V end lost 5 bases, the J end lost 11 bases, and 18 bases lay between the germline ends. CDR1 and CDR2 from the germline V gene are DFQATT and SNEGSKA (reference sequence). The CDR3 spells CSAPRQYNEQYF. The CDR3 DNA sequence: TGCAGTGCTCCTAGACAGTACAATGAGCAGTACTTC.

J is TRBJ2-1 and V is TRBV6-1, with D possibly being TRBD2 (6 bases). Germline assignment: CDR1 MNHNS and CDR2 SASEGT. V was shortened by 4 bases and J by 10 bases, with 17 bases between the two germline ends. The CDR3 is 14 residues long. CDR3 nucleotides: TGTGCCAGCAGTGCCGGGGGTTTCTCCTACGAGCAGTTCTTC. It is translated as CASSAGGFSYEQFF.

The genes are TRBV2 and TRBJ1-2; D unresolved. The CDR3 loop spans 13 amino acids. CDR1 is SNHLY and CDR2 is FYNNEI in the germline V gene. Deletions cut 7 bases from V and 2 bases from J, with 11 bases between. The CDR3 DNA sequence: TGTGCCAGCATTCGTCCAGACAACTATGGCTACACCTTC. It translates to CASIRPDNYGYTF.

This clonotype appeared a single time. The chain combines TRBV2 with TRBJ2-7; 9 nucleotides line up with TRBD1. Germline V gene sequence: CDR1 SNHLY, CDR2 FYNNEI. After removal of 5 bases from V and 3 bases from J, the junction contained 17 bases not matched to a gene. The CDR3 length is 18 residues. CDR3 sequence: CASSKVGTGLRVDYEQYF. In DNA, the CDR3 is TGTGCCAGCAGTAAGGTGGGGACAGGGTTACGGGTAGACTACGAGCAGTACTTC.

This chain uses TRBV27 with TRBJ2-2; no reliable D call. The V end was cut by 1 base, the J end by 4 bases, with 7 bases between. Germline V gene data show CDR1 as MNHEY and CDR2 as SMNVEV (reference sequence). There are 14 residues in the CDR3. CDR3 coding DNA: TGTGCCAGCAGTTTATGGGTTAGCACCGGGGAGCTGTTTTTT. It specifies CASSLWVSTGELFF.

This clonotype was observed a few times. The DNA is omitted, as the CDR3 cannot be located on it reliably, and the CDR3 follows TCRdb's listing. The J gene is TRBJ2-1, the V gene TRBV21-1; TRBD1 is the table's D call, not checked against the DNA. TRBV21-1 is a pseudogene. The length of the CDR3 is 17 amino acids, counting both ends. This chain's CDR3 is CASSWGGGSLTYNEQFF.

V and J are TRBV6-1 and TRBJ2-5, with 7 bases identical to TRBD2. CDR1 is MNHNS, CDR2 SASEGT, per germline. V lost 4 bases to trimming and J lost 4 bases; unmatched junction nucleotides: 3. This CDR3 has 13 residues. CDR3 loop: CASSAIAGETQYF. In DNA, the CDR3 is TGTGCCAGCAGTGCTATAGCGGGAGAGACCCAGTACTTC.

This clonotype was found a few times. The chain joins TRBV3-1 to TRBJ2-7; D remains unclear. Germline V lookup: CDR1 LGHDT, CDR2 YNNKEL (reference sequence). The CDR3 spans 14 residues. V dropped 0 bases and J dropped 3 bases, with 9 bases sitting between them. In nucleotides, the CDR3 is TGTGCCAGCAGCCAAGACCCGGAGAGCTACGAGCAGTACTTC. It yields the protein CASSQDPESYEQYF.

There are a few counts of this clonotype. The V gene is TRBV6-5, the J gene TRBJ2-3, with D perhaps matching TRBD2 (6 bases). Germline V gene lookup returns CDR1 MNHEY and CDR2 SVGAGI. This CDR3 spans 13 amino acids. The V gene lost 8 bases and the J gene lost 4 bases, with 13 bases spanning the gap. CDR3 sequence (DNA): TGTGCCAGCGGGAGTTGGGAGGCAGATACGCAGTATTTT. It yields the protein CASGSWEADTQYF.

The gene calls are TRBV28 and TRBJ1-5; D is possibly TRBD1 (6 bases). This CDR3 is built from 18 residues. Germline-derived CDR1 and CDR2 are MDHEN and SYDVKM. The V and J ends lost 5 bases and 1 base respectively, with 21 bases between them. The CDR3 DNA reads as TGTGCCAGCAGTGGACAGTCTTTAGCGGGGAAAAGCAATCAGCCCCAGCATTTT. This encodes CASSGQSLAGKSNQPQHF.

On this clonotype: The junction and the germline gene differ at one end; a read error may be behind it. The chain recombines TRBV7-7 with TRBJ2-5; 14 bases are a match to TRBD2. The CDR3 runs 16 residues. Germline V gene data show CDR1 as SSHAT and CDR2 as FNYEAQ (reference sequence). The CDR3 region has the DNA TGTGCTAGCAGCCCCACCGGGACTAGCGGGAGCGATGAGCAGTACTTC. It yields the protein CASSPTGTSGSDEQYF.

V and J are TRBV4-1 and TRBJ2-1, with unresolved D. Germline V gene lookup returns CDR1 MGHRA and CDR2 YSYEKL. Trimming took off 5 bases at V and 3 bases at J, with 20 bases between the two ends. The CDR3 extends over 17 amino acids. CDR3 loop: CASSAPGVRKGYNEQFF. CDR3 nucleotide sequence: TGCGCCAGCAGCGCCCCTGGGGTGCGAAAGGGCTACAATGAGCAGTTCTTC.